The entry below gives a single T cell receptor beta chain sequence along with its context. This sample was included in a study of cytomegalovirus exposure and HLA in healthy donors. The CDR3 totals 14 residues. V shed 2 bases and J 9 bases; nucleotides not matched to a gene: 9. Germline CDR1 reads LGHNA; CDR2 reads YSLEER. Both 60 Vbeta primers and 13 Jbeta primers went into the PCR. Here immunoSEQ multiplex PCR was the method, and the copy in TCRdb shows in-frame clones only, minus some. Found here are around 120,000 clones, approximately 86% of them singletons; the top ten hold roughly 1.7%. Donors in the study were healthy people who gave bone marrow.

The TCR originated in a boy aged 10-17 years in good health and CMV-seronegative. The sample consisted of PBMCs. This chain connects TRBV4-3 to TRBJ2-7; TRBD1 agrees at 8 bases. In DNA, the CDR3 is TGCGCCAGCAGCCAACACACCCAGGACAGGGCGCAGTACTTC. This translates into CASSQHTQDRAQYF.